This TCR beta chain was recovered during a study of blood T cell repertoires in COVID-19. Background on the study: COVID-19 samples, acute and convalescent, were from the United States, Italy and Spain. PBMCs, B-cell-depleted T cells, or T cells were the source of the cDNA or gDNA that made up the material.

Generated by immunoSEQ multiplex PCR, the TCRdb table keeps only in-frame clones and is missing some. The sample consists of some 17,000 clones, over 70% of them appearing once. The germline V gene encodes CDR1 MNHEY and CDR2 SVGAGI. V lost 5 bases and J lost 4; bases outside the gene matches: 7. This CDR3 spans 15 amino acids. Sequencing input: peripheral blood. The chain couples TRBV6-5 to TRBJ2-3, with 9 bases fitting TRBD2. The receptor comes from a man older than 75 with acute or convalescent COVID-19. Written as DNA, the CDR3 is TGTGCCAGCAGTCGAAAAGCGGGGGGCCCAGATACGCAGTATTTT. Amino acids: CASSRKAGGPDTQYF.